This T cell receptor beta chain was documented in a study of T cell repertoires in cytomegalovirus infection. As for the study in general: Public TCR beta signatures provided an indication of both CMV infection and a matching HLA type.

As to this clonotype: Its antigen remains unknown.

TCRdb reprocessed the reads via MiXCR and lists one record per CDR3 protein. Found here are around 740,000 distinct CDR3 sequences, less than 40% of them singletons; the top ten hold under 3%. Whole-study results and caveats: The ex vivo response was dominated by HLA-C-restricted CMV-specific TCR beta clonotypes. Carriers of CMV plus the relevant HLA were identified by cumulative public TCR beta family frequency.

Germline CDR1 is KGHSH and CDR2 is LQKENI. This CDR3 comprises 15 residues. V was clipped by 3 bases and J by 4 bases, with 16 bases between them. This sequence originates from a human donor in good health (CMV status not recorded). Some clones in this sample may be carry-over from other donors' samples. The chain uses TRBV18 and TRBJ2-7, with D perhaps matching TRBD1 (6 bases). The specimen sequenced was PBMCs. DNA for the CDR3: TGTGCCAGCTCACCTTTAAAACAGGGTATGTACGAGCAGTACTTC. This encodes CASSPLKQGMYEQYF.